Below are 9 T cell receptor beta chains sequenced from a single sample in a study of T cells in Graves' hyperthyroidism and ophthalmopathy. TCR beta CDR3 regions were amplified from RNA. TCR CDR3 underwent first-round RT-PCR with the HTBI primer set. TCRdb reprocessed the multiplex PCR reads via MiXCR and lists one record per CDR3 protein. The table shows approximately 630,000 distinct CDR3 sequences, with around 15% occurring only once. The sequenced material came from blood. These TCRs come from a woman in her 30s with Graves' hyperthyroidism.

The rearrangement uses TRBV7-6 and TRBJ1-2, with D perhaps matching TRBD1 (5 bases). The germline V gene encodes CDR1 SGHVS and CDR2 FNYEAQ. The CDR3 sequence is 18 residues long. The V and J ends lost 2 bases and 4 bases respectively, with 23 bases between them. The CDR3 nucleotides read TGTGCCAGCAGCTTAACATTGGGGCCCGGGGTATCAGGCTATGGCTACACCTTC. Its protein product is CASSLTLGPGVSGYGYTF.

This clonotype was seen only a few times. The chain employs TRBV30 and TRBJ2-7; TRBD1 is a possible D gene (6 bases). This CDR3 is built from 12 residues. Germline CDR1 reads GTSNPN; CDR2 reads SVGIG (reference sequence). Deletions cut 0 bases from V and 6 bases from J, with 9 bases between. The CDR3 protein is CAWSVYRAEQYF. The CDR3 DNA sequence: TGTGCCTGGAGTGTCTACAGGGCCGAGCAGTACTTC.

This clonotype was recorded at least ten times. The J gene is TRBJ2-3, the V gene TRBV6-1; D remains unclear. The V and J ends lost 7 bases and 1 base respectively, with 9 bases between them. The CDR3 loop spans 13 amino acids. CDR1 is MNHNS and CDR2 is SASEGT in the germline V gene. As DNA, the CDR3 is TGTGCCAGCACCCCGACCGGCACAGATACGCAGTATTTT. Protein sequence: CASTPTGTDTQYF.

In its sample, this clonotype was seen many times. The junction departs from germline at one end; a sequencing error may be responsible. The DNA for the CDR3 is TGTGTCGTTTTGGCTAGTTCCTCCTACGAGCAGTACTTC. Its translation: CVVLASSSYEQYF. The V call is TRBV20-1, the J call TRBJ2-7; D is uncertain. The CDR3 runs 13 residues. Germline assignment: CDR1 DFQATT and CDR2 SNEGSKA (reference sequence).

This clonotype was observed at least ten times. Here the CDR3 reads CASSRDRGHEQYF. The CDR3 bases are TGTGCCAGCAGCCGGGACAGGGGCCACGAGCAGTACTTC. V is TRBV6-1 and J is TRBJ2-7, with 10 bases that match TRBD1. This CDR3 contains 13 residues. J gave up 5 bases and V 6 bases, and 4 bases lay outside the gene matches. From germline, CDR1 is MNHNS and CDR2 SASEGT.

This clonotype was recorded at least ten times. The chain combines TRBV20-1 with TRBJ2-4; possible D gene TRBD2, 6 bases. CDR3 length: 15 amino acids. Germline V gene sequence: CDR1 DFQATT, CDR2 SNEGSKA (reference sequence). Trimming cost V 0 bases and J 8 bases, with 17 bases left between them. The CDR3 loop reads CSARERHVSGDIQYF. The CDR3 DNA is TGCAGTGCTAGAGAACGACACGTTTCGGGGGACATTCAGTACTTC.

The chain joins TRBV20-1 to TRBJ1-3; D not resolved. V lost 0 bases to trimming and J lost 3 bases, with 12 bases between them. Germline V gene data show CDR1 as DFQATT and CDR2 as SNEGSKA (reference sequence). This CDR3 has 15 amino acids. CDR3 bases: TGCAGTGCTAGAGATTTGGTGGGATTTGGAAACACCATATATTTT. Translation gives CSARDLVGFGNTIYF.

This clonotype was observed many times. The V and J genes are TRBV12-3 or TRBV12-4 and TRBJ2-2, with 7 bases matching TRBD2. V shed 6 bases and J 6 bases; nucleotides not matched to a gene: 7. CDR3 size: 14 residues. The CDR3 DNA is TGTGCCAGCAGCTCTAGCGGATTCGCCGGGGAGCTGTTTTTT. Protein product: CASSSSGFAGELFF.

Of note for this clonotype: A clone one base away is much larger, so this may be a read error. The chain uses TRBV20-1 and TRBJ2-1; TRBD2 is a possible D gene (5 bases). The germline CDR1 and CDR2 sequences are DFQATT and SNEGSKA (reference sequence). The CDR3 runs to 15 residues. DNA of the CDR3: TGCAGTGCTAGGGCCGTATCTAGCTCCTACAATGAGCAGGTCTTC. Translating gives CSARAVSSSYNEQVF.